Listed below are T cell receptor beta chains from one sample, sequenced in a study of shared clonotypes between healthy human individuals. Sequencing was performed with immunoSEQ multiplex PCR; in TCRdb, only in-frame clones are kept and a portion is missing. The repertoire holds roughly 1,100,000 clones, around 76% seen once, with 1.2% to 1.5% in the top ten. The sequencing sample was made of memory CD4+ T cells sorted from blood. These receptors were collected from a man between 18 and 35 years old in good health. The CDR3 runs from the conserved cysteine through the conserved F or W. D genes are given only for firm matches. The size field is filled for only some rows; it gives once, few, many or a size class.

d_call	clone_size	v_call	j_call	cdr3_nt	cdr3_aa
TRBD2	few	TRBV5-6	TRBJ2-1	TGTGCCAGCAGCCTGGGACTAGCGGATTACAATGAGCAGTTCTTC	CASSLGLADYNEQFF
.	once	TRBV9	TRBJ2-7	TGTGCCAGCAGCCCCGGGGAGTTGCTCTCCTACGAGCAGTACTTC	CASSPGELLSYEQYF
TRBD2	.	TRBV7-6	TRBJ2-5	TGTGCCAGCAGCCTCGGGACTACACAAGAGACCCAGTACTTC	CASSLGTTQETQYF
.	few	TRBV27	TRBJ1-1	TGTGCCACCGCCCTAGGCACTGAAGCTTTCTTT	CATALGTEAFF
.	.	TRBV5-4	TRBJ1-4	TGTGCCAGCAGCTTGGCGGGGGCGGGCAATGAAAAACTGTTTTTT	CASSLAGAGNEKLFF
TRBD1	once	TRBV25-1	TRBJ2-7	TGTGCCAGCAGTGATCCTAGGACAGGGGGCTACGAGCAGTACTTC	CASSDPRTGGYEQYF
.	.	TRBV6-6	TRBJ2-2	TGTGCCAGCGGGGGCTACATCACCGGGGAGCTGTTTTTT	CASGGYITGELFF
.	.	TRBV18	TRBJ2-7	TGTGCCAGCTCACACCAATACGAGCAGTACTTC	CASSHQYEQYF
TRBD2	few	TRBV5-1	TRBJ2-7	TGCGCCAGCAGCTTGGAGGCTAGCGGATTCAGCTCCTACGAGCAGTACTTC	CASSLEASGFSSYEQYF
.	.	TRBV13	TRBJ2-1	TGTGCCAGCAGCAATAGGGGGACAAACAATGAGCAGTTCTTC	CASSNRGTNNEQFF
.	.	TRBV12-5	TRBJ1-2	TGTGCTAGTGCCCTAGGGATAAACTATGGCTACACCTTC	CASALGINYGYTF
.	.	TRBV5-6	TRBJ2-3	TGTGCCAGCACCAAATATCCCGAGGACTCTCCGGATACGCAGTATTTT	CASTKYPEDSPDTQYF
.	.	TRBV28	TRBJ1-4	TGTGCCAGCTACAGTTCCGGACATAATGAAAAACTGTTTTTT	CASYSSGHNEKLFF
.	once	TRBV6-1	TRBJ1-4	TGTGCCAGCTACATTCGGGAGGGAACTAATGAAAAACTGTTTTTT	CASYIREGTNEKLFF
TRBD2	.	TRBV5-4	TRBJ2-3	TGTGCCAGCAGTTCTAGCGGGAGGGGGCTAGATACGCAGTATTTT	CASSSSGRGLDTQYF
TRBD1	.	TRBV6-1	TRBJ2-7	TGTGCCAGCAGTGAACAGGGACAGGCCTACGAGCAGTACTTC	CASSEQGQAYEQYF
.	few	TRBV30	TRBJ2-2	TGTGCCTGGAGCCACCCGGGCCTCGGGACCGGGGAGCTGTTTTTT	CAWSHPGLGTGELFF
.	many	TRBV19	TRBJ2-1	TGTGCCAGTTCAAGGTTTAATGAGCAGTTCTTC	CASSRFNEQFF
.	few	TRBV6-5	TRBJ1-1	TGTGCCAGTCATCTGCGGGGCTACACTGAAGCTTTCTTT	CASHLRGYTEAFF
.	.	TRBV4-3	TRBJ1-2	TGCGCCAGCAGCCAAGAATCACAGCCTTATAACTATGGCTACACCTTC	CASSQESQPYNYGYTF
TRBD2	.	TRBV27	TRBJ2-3	TGTGCCAGCAGTTCAGGACTAGCTGCAGATACGCAGTATTTT	CASSSGLAADTQYF
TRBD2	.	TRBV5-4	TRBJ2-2	TGTGCCAGCAGGGTAGGACTAGCGGGAGACGCCGGGGAGCTGTTTTTT	CASRVGLAGDAGELFF
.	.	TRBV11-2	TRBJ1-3	TGTGCCAGCAGCCACCTTAGGGCTGGAAACACCATATATTTT	CASSHLRAGNTIYF
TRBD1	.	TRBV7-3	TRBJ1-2	TGTGCCAGCAGCCTAACAGGGGGACGGGGCTACACCTTC	CASSLTGGRGYTF
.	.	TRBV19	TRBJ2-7	TGTGCCAGTAGTATACTGTCCGGCCGCGAGCAGTACTTC	CASSILSGREQYF
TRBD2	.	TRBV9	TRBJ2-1	TGTGCCAGCAGCGGCGGGACTATCACCTACAATGAGCAGTTCTTC	CASSGGTITYNEQFF
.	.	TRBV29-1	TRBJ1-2	TGCAGCGTTGATCAGGGAGGCTATGGCTACACCTTC	CSVDQGGYGYTF
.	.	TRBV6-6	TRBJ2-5	TGTGCCAGCAGTTGGGGCGAGACCCAGTACTTC	CASSWGETQYF
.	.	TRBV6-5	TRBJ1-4	TGTGCCAGCAGTTACAACAGGTTTAATGAAAAACTGTTTTTT	CASSYNRFNEKLFF
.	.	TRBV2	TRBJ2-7	TGTGCCAGCAAAGAAGGGGCCTACGAGCAGTACTTC	CASKEGAYEQYF
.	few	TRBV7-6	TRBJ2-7	TGTGCCAGCAGCTTAGAGGTGGTTGGTAGCGCGGGGCTGAAAGGGATCGAGCAGTACTTC	CASSLEVVGSAGLKGIEQYF
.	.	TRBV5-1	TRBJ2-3	TGCGCCAGCAGCTTGTACGGCAGCACCACAGATACGCAGTATTTT	CASSLYGSTTDTQYF
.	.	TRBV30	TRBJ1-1	TGTGCCTGGAGTCACACAGGGCGACCTGAAGCTTTCTTT	CAWSHTGRPEAFF
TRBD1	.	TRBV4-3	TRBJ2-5	TGCGCCAGCAGCCAAGGAGAAGGGGACAGGGGAGAGACCCAGTACTTC	CASSQGEGDRGETQYF
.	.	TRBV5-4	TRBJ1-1	TGTGCCAGCAGCTCTTCCGGGACAAAGAACACTGAAGCTTTCTTT	CASSSSGTKNTEAFF
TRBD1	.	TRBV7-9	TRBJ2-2	TGTGCCAGCAGGAACCGACAGGGTGACACCGGGGAGCTGTTTTTT	CASRNRQGDTGELFF
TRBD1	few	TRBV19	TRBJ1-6	TGTGCCAGTAGTGTACAGGGGGCATCCTATAATTCACCCCTCCACTTT	CASSVQGASYNSPLHF
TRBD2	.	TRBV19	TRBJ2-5	TGTGCCAGTAGTCCGGGACTAGCGCACCAAGAGACCCAGTACTTC	CASSPGLAHQETQYF
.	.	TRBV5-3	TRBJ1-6	TGTGCCAGAAGCTTGGCCCCGGAGGATAATTCACCCCTCCACTTT	CARSLAPEDNSPLHF
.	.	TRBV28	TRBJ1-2	TGTGCCAGCAGTTTCTGGACAGAGGGTGGCTACACCTTC	CASSFWTEGGYTF
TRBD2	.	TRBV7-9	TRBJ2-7	TGTGCCAGCAGCATAGGGGCGGAAAGACTAGCAAGATCCTACGAGCAGTACTTC	CASSIGAERLARSYEQYF
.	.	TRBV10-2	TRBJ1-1	TGCGCCAGCAGGGACCTTGAGGCTTTCTTT	CASRDLEAFF
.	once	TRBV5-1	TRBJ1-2	TGCGCCAGCAGCTCTCAAACTGGACTTGGGGATGGCTACACCTTC	CASSSQTGLGDGYTF
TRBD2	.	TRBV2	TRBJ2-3	TGTGCCAGCAGCGCCCCGGGGGCGGGGGGCCGGGGAGATACGCAGTATTTT	CASSAPGAGGRGDTQYF
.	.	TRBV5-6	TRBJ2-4	TGTGCCAGCAGCTTGGACCCCAGGGACGCCAAAAACATTCAGTACTTC	CASSLDPRDAKNIQYF
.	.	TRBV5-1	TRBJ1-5	TGCGCCAGCAGCTTGGACGGTGAGAGCAATCAGCCCCAGCATTTT	CASSLDGESNQPQHF
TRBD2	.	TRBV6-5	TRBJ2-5	TGTGCCAGCAGCCCGGGCCAGCGGGGGACGTACTTC	CASSPGQRGTYF
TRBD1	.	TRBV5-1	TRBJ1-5	TGCGCCAGCAGCAGTAACAGGGGAAAACAGCCCCAGCATTTT	CASSSNRGKQPQHF
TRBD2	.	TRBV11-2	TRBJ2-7	TGTGCCAGCAGCTTAGGAGCCGCTAGCGGGAGCCCCTACGAGCAGTACTTC	CASSLGAASGSPYEQYF
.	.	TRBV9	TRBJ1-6	TGTGCCAGCAGCGCACAGGTGGTTGGTTCACCCCTCCACTTT	CASSAQVVGSPLHF
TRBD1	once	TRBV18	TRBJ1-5	TGTGCCAGCTCACTACAGGGGGATCAGCCCCAGCATTTT	CASSLQGDQPQHF
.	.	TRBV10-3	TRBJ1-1	TGTGCCATCAGCGAGGGGCTGGCGGCTTTCTTT	CAISEGLAAFF
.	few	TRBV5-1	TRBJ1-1	TGCGCCAGCAGCTTCGGGGCGCAGAACACTGAAGCTTTCTTT	CASSFGAQNTEAFF
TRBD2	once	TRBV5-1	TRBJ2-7	TGCGCCAGCAGCTCGGGACTAGCGGGTGTAGGATACGAGCAGTACTTC	CASSSGLAGVGYEQYF